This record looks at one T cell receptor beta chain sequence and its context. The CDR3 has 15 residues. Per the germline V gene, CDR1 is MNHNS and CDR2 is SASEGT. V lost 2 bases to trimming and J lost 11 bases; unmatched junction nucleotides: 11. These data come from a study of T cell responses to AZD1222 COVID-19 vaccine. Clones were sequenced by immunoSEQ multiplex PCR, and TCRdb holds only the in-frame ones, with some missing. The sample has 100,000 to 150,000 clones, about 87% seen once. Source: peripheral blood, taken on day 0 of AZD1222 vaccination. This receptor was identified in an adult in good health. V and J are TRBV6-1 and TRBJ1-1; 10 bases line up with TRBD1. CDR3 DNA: TGTGCCAGCAGTGAATTTGGGACAGGGGATATGTGGGCTTTCTTT. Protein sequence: CASSEFGTGDMWAFF.